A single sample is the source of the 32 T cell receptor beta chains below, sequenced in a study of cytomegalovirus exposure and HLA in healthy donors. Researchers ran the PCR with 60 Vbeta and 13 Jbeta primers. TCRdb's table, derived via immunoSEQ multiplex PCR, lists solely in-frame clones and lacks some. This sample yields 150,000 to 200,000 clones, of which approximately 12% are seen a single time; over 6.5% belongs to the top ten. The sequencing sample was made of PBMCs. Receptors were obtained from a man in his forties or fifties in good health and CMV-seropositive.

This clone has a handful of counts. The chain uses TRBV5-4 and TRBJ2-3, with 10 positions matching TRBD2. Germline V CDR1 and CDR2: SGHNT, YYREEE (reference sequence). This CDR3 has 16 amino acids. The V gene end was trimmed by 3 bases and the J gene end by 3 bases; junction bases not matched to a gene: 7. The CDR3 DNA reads TGTGCCAGCAGCTACGTCAGCGGGGGGGCAACAGATACGCAGTATTTT. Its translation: CASSYVSGGATDTQYF.

The CDR3 DNA is TGTGCCACCAGCAGGCCAGGACTAGCGGGGGCTAAGGTAGAGACCCAGTACTTC. This translates into CATSRPGLAGAKVETQYF. The chain links TRBV15 to TRBJ2-5, with 13 positions matching TRBD2. CDR1 and CDR2 (germline): LNHNV, YYDKDF (reference sequence). J lost 4 bases, V lost 3 bases, and 11 bases had no gene match. The CDR3 runs 18 residues.

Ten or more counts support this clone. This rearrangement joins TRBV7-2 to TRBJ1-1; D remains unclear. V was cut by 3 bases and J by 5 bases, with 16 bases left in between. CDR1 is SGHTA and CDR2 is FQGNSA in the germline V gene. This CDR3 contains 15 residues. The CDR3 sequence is CASSFPLRGYTEAFF. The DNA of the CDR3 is TGTGCCAGCAGCTTCCCTTTGAGAGGGTATACTGAAGCTTTCTTT.

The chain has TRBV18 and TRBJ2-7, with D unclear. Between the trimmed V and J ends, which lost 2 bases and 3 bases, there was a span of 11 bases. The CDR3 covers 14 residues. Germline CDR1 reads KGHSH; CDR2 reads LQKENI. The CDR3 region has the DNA TGTGCCAGCTCACCATCCCGGGTCCGCTACGAGCAGTACGTC. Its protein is CASSPSRVRYEQYV.

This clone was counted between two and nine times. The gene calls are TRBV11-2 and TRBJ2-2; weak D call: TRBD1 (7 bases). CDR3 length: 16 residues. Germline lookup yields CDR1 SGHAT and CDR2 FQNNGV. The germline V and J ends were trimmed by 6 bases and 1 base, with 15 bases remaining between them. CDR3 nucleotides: TGTGCCAGCAGGCCAGGGGGGACTCGGAACACCGGGGAGCTGTTTTTT. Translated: CASRPGGTRNTGELFF.

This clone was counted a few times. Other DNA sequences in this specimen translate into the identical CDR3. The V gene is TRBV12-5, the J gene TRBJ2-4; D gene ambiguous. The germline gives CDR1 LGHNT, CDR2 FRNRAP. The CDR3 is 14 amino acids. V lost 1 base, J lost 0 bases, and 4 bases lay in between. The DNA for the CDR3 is TGTGCTAGTGGTTTGGGACTAGCCAAAAACATTCAGTACTTC. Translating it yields CASGLGLAKNIQYF. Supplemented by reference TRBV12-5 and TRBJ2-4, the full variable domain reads DARVTQTPRHKVTEMGQEVTMRCQPILGHNTVFWYRQTMMQGLELLAYFRNRAPLDDSGMPKDRFSAEMPDATLATLKIQPSEPRDSAVYFCASGLGLAKNIQYFGAGTRLSVL.

The CDR3 DNA follows: TGTGCCAGCTCACCCGGACAGGGGCCCGGGGAGCTGTTTTTT. Translation: CASSPGQGPGELFF. The chain combines TRBV18 with TRBJ2-2; 9 nucleotides line up with TRBD1. With 3 bases clipped from V and 6 bases from J, the junction kept 2 bases outside the gene matches. The CDR3 spans 14 residues. CDR1 is KGHSH and CDR2 is LQKENI in the germline V gene.

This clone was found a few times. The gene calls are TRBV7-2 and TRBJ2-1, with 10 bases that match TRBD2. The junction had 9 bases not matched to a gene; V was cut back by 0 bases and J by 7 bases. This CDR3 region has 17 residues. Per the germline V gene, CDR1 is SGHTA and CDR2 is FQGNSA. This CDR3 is CASSLALLAGKRNEQFF. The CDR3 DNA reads TGTGCCAGCAGCTTAGCGTTACTAGCGGGAAAGAGGAATGAGCAGTTCTTC.

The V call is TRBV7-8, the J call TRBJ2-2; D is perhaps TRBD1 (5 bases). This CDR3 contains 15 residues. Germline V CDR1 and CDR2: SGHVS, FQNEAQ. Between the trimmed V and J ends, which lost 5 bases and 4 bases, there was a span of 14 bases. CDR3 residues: CASSALRQFTGELFF. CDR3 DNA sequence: TGTGCCAGCAGCGCCCTCCGACAGTTCACCGGGGAGCTGTTTTTT.

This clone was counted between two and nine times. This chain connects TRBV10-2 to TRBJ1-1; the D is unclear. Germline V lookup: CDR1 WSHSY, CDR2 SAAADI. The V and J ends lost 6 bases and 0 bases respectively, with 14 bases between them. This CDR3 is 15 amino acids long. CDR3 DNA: TGCGCCAGCAGGGGCCTGGACTTCATGAACACTGAAGCTTTCTTT. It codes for CASRGLDFMNTEAFF.

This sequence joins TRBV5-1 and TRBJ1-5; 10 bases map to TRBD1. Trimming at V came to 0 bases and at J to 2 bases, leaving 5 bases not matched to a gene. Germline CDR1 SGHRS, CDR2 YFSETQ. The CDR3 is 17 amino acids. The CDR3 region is CASSLEGTGEGNQPQHF. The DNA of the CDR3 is TGCGCCAGCAGCTTGGAGGGGACAGGGGAGGGCAATCAGCCCCAGCATTTT. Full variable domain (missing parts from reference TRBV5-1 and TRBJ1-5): KAGVTQTPRYLIKTRGQQVTLSCSPISGHRSVSWYQQTPGQGLQFLFEYFSETQRNKGNFPGRFSGRQFSNSRSEMNVSTLELGDSALYLCASSLEGTGEGNQPQHFGDGTRLSIL.

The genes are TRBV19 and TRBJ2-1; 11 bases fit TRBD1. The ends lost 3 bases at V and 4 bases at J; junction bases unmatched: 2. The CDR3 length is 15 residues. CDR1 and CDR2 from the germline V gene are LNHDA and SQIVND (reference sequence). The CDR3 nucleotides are TGTGCCAGTAGTATCGGGGACAGGGGGTACAATGAGCAGTTCTTC. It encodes CASSIGDRGYNEQFF.

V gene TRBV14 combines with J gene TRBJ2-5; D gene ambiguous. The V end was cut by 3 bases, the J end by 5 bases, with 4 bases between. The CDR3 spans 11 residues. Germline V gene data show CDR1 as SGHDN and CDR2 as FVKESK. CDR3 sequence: CASSQYETQYF. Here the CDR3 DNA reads TGTGCCAGCAGCCAGTATGAGACCCAGTACTTC. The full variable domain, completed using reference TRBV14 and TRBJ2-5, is EAGVTQFPSHSVIEKGQTVTLRCDPISGHDNLYWYRRVMGKEIKFLLHFVKESKQDESGMPNNRFLAERTGGTYSTLKVQPAELEDSGVYFCASSQYETQYFGPGTRLLVL.

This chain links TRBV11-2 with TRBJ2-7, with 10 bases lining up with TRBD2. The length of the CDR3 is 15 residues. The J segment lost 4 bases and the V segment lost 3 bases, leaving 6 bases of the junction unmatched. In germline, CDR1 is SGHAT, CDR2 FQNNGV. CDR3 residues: CASSFDSGGYYEQYF. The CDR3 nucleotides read TGTGCCAGCAGCTTTGATAGCGGGGGGTATTACGAGCAGTACTTC.

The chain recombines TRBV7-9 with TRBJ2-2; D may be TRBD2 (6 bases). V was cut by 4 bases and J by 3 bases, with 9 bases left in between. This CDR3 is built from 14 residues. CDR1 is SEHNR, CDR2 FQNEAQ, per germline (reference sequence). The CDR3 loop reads CASSSEGYTGELFF. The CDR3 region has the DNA TGTGCCAGCAGCTCGGAGGGGTACACCGGGGAGCTGTTTTTT.

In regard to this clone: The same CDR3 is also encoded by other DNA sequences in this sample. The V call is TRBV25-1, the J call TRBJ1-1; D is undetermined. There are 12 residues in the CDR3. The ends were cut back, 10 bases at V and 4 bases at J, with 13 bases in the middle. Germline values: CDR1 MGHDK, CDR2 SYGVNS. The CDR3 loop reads CATSGDVTEAFF. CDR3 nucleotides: TGTGCCACCTCCGGGGATGTCACTGAAGCTTTCTTT.

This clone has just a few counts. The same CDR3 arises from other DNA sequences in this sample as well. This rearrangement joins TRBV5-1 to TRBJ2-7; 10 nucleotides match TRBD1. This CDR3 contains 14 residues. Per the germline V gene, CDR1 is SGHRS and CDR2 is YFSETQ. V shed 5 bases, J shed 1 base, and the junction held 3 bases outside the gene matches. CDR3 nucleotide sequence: TGCGCCAGCAGTCCGGGACAGGGGTCCTACGAGCAGTACTTC. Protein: CASSPGQGSYEQYF. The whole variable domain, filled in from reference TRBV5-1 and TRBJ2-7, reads KAGVTQTPRYLIKTRGQQVTLSCSPISGHRSVSWYQQTPGQGLQFLFEYFSETQRNKGNFPGRFSGRQFSNSRSEMNVSTLELGDSALYLCASSPGQGSYEQYFGPGTRLTVT.

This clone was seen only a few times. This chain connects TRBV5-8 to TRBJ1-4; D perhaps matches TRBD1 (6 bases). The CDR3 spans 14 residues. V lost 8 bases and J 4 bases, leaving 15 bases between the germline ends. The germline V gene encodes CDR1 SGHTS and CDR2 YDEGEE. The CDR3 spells CASCPTGDNEKLFF. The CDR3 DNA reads TGTGCCAGTTGCCCGACAGGCGATAATGAAAAACTGTTTTTT.

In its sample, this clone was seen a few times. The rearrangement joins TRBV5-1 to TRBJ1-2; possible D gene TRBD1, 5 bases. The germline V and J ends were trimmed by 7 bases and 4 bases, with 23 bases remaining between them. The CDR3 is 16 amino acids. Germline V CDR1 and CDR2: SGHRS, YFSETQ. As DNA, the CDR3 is TGCGCCAGCCTCGGGGAAACGCGGGGCGCTGGCTATGGCTACACCTTC. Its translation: CASLGETRGAGYGYTF.

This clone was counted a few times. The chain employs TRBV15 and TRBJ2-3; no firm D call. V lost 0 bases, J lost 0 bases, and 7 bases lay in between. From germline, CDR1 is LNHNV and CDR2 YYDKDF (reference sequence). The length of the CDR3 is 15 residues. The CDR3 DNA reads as TGTGCCACCAGCAGAGATCGTCCCAGCACAGATACGCAGTATTTT. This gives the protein CATSRDRPSTDTQYF. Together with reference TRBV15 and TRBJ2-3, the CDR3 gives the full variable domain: DAMVIQNPRYQVTQFGKPVTLSCSQTLNHNVMYWYQQKSSQAPKLLFHYYDKDFNNEADTPDNFQSRRPNTSFCFLDIRSPGLGDTAMYLCATSRDRPSTDTQYFGPGTRLTVL.

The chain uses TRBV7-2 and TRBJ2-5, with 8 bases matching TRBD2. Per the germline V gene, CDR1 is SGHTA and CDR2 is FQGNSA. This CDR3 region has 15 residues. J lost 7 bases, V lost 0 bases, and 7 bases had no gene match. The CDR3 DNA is TGTGCCAGCAGCTTAGCGGGAGCGGGGGCGTCGACCCAGTACTTC. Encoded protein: CASSLAGAGASTQYF.

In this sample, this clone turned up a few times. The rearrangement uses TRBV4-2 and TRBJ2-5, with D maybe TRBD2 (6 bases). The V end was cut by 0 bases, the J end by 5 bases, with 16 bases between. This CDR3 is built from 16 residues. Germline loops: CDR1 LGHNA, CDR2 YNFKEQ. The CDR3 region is CASSQEGTSSGETQYF. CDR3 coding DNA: TGTGCCAGCAGCCAAGAGGGCACCTCAAGCGGGGAGACCCAGTACTTC.

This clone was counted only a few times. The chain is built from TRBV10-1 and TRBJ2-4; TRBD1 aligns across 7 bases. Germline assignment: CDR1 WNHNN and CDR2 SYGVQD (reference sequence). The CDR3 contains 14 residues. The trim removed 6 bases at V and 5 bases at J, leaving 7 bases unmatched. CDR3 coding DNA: TGCGCCAGCAGCCCCGGGACAGTAGAAAACATTCAGTACTTC. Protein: CASSPGTVENIQYF.

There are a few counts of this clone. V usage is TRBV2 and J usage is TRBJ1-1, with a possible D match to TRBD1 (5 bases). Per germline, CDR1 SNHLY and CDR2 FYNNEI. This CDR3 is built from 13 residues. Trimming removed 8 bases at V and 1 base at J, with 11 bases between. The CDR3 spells CASRRVENTEAFF. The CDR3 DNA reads TGTGCCAGCCGCAGGGTTGAGAACACTGAAGCTTTCTTT.

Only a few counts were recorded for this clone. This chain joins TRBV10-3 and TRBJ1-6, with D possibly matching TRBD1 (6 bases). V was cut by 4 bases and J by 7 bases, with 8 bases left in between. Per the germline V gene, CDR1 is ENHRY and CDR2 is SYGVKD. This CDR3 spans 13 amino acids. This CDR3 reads CAISGQVNSPLHF. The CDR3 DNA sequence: TGTGCCATCAGTGGACAGGTCAATTCACCCCTCCACTTT.

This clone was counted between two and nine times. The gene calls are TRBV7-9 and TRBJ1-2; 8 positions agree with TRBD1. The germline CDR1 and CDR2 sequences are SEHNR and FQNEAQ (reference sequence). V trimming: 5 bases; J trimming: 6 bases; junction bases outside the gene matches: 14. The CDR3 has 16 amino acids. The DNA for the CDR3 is TGTGCCAGCAGCCGGGTCTCTTGGGGACAGGCTCATGGCTACACCTTC. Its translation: CASSRVSWGQAHGYTF.

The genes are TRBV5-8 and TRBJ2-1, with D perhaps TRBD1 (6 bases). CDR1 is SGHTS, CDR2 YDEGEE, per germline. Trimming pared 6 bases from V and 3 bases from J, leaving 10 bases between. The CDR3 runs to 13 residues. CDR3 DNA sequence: TGTGCCAGCACCGGGACAATCTACAATGAGCAGTTCTTC. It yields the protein CASTGTIYNEQFF.

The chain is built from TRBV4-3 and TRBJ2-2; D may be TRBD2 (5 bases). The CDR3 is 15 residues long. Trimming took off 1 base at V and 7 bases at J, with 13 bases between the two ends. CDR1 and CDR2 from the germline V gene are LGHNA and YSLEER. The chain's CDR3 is CASSQAGSSGGELFF. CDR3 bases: TGCGCCAGCAGCCAAGCGGGGAGCTCGGGCGGGGAGCTGTTTTTT.

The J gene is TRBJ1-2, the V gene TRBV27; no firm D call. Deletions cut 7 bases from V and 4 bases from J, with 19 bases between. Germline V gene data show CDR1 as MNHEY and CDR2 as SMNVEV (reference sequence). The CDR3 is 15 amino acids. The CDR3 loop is CASTQMRGLSYGYTF. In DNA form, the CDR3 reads TGTGCCAGCACCCAAATGCGGGGTTTGAGCTATGGCTACACCTTC.

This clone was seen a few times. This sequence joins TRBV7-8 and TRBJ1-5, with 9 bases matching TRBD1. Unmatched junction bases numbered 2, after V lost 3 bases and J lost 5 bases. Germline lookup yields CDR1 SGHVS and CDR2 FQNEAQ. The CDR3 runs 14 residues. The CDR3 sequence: CASSLTGGDQPQHF. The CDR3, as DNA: TGTGCCAGCAGCTTGACAGGGGGGGATCAGCCCCAGCATTTT.

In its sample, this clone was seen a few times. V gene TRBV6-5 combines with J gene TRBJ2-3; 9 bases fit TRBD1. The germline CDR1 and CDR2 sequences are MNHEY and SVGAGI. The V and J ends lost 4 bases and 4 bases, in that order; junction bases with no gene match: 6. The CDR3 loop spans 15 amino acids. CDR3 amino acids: CASSFGQGIPDTQYF. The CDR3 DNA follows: TGTGCCAGCAGTTTCGGACAGGGGATACCAGATACGCAGTATTTT.

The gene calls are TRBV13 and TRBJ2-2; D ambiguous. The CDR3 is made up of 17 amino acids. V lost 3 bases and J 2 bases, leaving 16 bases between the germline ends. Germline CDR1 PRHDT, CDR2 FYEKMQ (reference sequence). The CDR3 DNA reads TGTGCCAGCAGCTTGGAGACCGATCTCACAAACACCGGGGAGCTGTTTTTT. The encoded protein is CASSLETDLTNTGELFF.